This TCR beta chain derives from a study of shared clonotypes between healthy human individuals. HIV-negative, healthy adults without recent acute infections or vaccinations were the donors. When replicate PCRs were run on sorted subsets, they used about 220 ng DNA, 30,000 to 35,000 T cell genomes. Sequenced by immunoSEQ multiplex PCR; TCRdb stores in-frame clones only, minus some. The sample has 2 million or so clones, 85% to 95% seen once. The V gene's germline CDR1 is MGHRA and CDR2 YSYEKL. With 3 bases clipped from V and 7 bases from J, the junction kept 6 bases outside the gene matches. The CDR3 sequence is 16 residues long.

Material for sequencing was naive CD4+ T cells sorted from blood. Subset of the sample: CD45RA+ positively selected. The V call is TRBV4-1, the J call TRBJ2-1, with 13 bases fitting TRBD2. This sequence was found in a man younger than 35 in good health. For the CDR3, the DNA is TGCGCCAGCAGCCATCCCGGACTAGCGGGAGAAAATGAGCAGTTCTTC. Translation gives CASSHPGLAGENEQFF.